This is a list of T cell receptor beta chains from one sample in a study of blood T cell repertoires in COVID-19. TCRdb's copy holds only in-frame clones and misses some; the assay was immunoSEQ multiplex PCR. The table shows around 120,000 clones, with roughly four fifths occurring only once. Input material: peripheral blood. The receptors here all came from a man in his sixties or seventies with active or convalescent COVID-19. Each CDR3 is given with its conserved first and last residue. A D gene is named only where the DNA matches it firmly. Clone size is stated in some rows and not others, as once, few, many or a class when expanded.

V gene,clone size,D gene,J gene,CDR3 protein,CDR3 DNA
TRBV12-3/TRBV12-4,once,TRBD1,TRBJ1-5,CASSRDRGGPQHF,TGTGCCAGCAGCAGGGACAGGGGGGGGCCCCAGCATTTT
TRBV19,.,.,TRBJ1-2,CASEAGDWNYGYTF,TGTGCCAGCGAGGCGGGGGACTGGAACTATGGCTACACCTTC
TRBV5-5,.,.,TRBJ2-2,CASKGWQSGELFF,TGTGCCAGCAAGGGGTGGCAGTCCGGGGAGCTGTTTTTT
TRBV28,many,.,TRBJ2-2,CASRAWPGELFF,TGTGCCAGCAGGGCCTGGCCCGGGGAGCTGTTTTTT
TRBV19,.,.,TRBJ1-2,CASSILPGRTFVTF,TGTGCCAGTAGTATACTCCCGGGGAGGACATTCGTTACCTTC
TRBV4-3,few,.,TRBJ2-1,CASSQVSDNEQFF,TGCGCCAGCAGCCAAGTCTCGGACAATGAGCAGTTCTTC
TRBV3-1/TRBV3-2,.,TRBD1,TRBJ2-7,CASSLWDRIDTYEQYF,TGTGCCAGCAGCCTCTGGGACAGGATTGATACCTACGAGCAGTACTTC
TRBV7-2,once,.,TRBJ1-3,CASSLNRLPGNTIYF,TGTGCCAGCAGCTTAAACAGGCTCCCTGGAAACACCATATATTTT
TRBV6-2/TRBV6-3,.,.,TRBJ2-3,CASSYSPGAVTDTQYF,TGTGCCAGCAGTTACAGTCCAGGGGCGGTCACAGATACGCAGTATTTT
TRBV5-4,.,TRBD2,TRBJ2-1,CASRWWSSGAYNEQFF,TGTGCCAGCAGGTGGTGGTCTAGCGGGGCATACAATGAGCAGTTCTTC
TRBV7-2,.,TRBD2,TRBJ2-5,CASRQGGGQETQYF,TGTGCCAGCAGACAGGGCGGGGGGCAAGAGACCCAGTACTTC
TRBV25-1,.,.,TRBJ2-7,CASSEGRGMDEQYF,TGTGCCAGCAGTGAAGGCAGGGGAATGGACGAGCAGTACTTC
TRBV7-8,.,.,TRBJ2-7,CASSLDRGEQYF,TGTGCCAGCAGCTTAGACCGGGGCGAGCAGTACTTC
TRBV24-1,.,TRBD2,TRBJ2-5,CATSDPKLATGSQYF,TGTGCCACCAGTGACCCCAAACTAGCGACGGGGTCCCAGTACTTC
TRBV6-6,.,.,TRBJ2-1,CASSPNLAQGPSYNEQFF,TGTGCCAGCAGTCCTAACCTAGCGCAGGGCCCCTCCTACAATGAGCAGTTCTTC
TRBV28,.,TRBD1,TRBJ1-2,CASSLERTGGKGYTF,TGTGCCAGCAGTTTAGAGCGGACAGGGGGCAAAGGCTACACCTTC
TRBV4-1,.,TRBD2,TRBJ2-1,CASSQDLAGGPGYNEQFF,TGCGCCAGCAGCCAAGACCTAGCGGGGGGGCCGGGATACAATGAGCAGTTCTTC
TRBV5-1,.,.,TRBJ1-2,CASRATQQGYGYTF,TGCGCCAGCAGGGCCACCCAGCAGGGGTATGGCTACACCTTC
TRBV11-3,.,TRBD1,TRBJ2-7,CASSIRDRTYEQYF,TGTGCCAGCAGCATCCGGGACAGGACCTACGAGCAGTACTTC
TRBV29-1,.,TRBD1,TRBJ1-1,CSAGTGANTEAFF,TGCAGCGCGGGGACAGGTGCGAACACTGAAGCTTTCTTT
TRBV28,.,.,TRBJ1-3,CASRKPGQGNTIYF,TGTGCCAGCAGAAAACCGGGACAAGGAAACACCATATATTTT
TRBV4-3,once,TRBD1,TRBJ1-5,CASSRDRSIHQPQHF,TGCGCCAGCAGCCGGGACAGGAGCATTCATCAGCCCCAGCATTTT
TRBV27,.,TRBD1,TRBJ2-2,CASSFDRGETGELFF,TGTGCCAGCAGTTTCGACAGGGGGGAGACCGGGGAGCTGTTTTTT